This TCR beta chain derives from a study of blood T cell repertoires in COVID-19. Study details: From the United States, Italy and Spain came samples of acute and convalescent COVID-19. PBMCs, B-cell-depleted T cells, or T cells were the source of the cDNA or gDNA that made up the material.

Authors' methods: Quantification of nucleated cells was approximated via reference gene primer amplification. Clones were sequenced by immunoSEQ multiplex PCR, and TCRdb holds only the in-frame ones, with some missing. V and J calls and clone size come straight from that table; D and trimming were deduced from the DNA. The sample contains over 130,000 clones, about 83% of which appear only once. The CDR3 is 16 amino acids. CDR1 is LNHDA and CDR2 is SQIVND in the germline V gene (reference sequence). Unmatched junction bases numbered 4, after V lost 6 bases and J lost 0 bases. The Seattle site enrolled patients during active infection and followed them longitudinally.

This sequence originates from a man aged 25-45 years with COVID-19, enrolled during active disease. Sequencing used peripheral blood. This chain uses TRBV19 with TRBJ2-6, with 8 bases identical to TRBD1. The CDR3 region is CASRPGQASGANVLTF. DNA of the CDR3: TGTGCCAGTAGACCGGGACAGGCCTCTGGGGCCAACGTCCTGACTTTC.